The 21 T cell receptor beta chains given below trace back to one sample, sequenced in a study of cytomegalovirus exposure and HLA in healthy donors. The PCR used 60 Vbeta and 13 Jbeta primers. The method was immunoSEQ multiplex PCR; TCRdb's version includes in-frame clones alone and lacks a portion of them. There are roughly 200,000 clones in the sample; roughly 85% occur only once, and about 2.5% lies in the top ten. Sequences were obtained from PBMCs. The receptors derive from a woman between 45 and 65 years old in good health and CMV-seronegative.

This chain joins TRBV7-2 and TRBJ2-3; D not certain. From germline, CDR1 is SGHTA and CDR2 FQGNSA. The CDR3 has 14 amino acids. Trimming removed 0 bases at V and 0 bases at J, with 4 bases between. CDR3 protein: CASSLALSTDTQYF. The CDR3 DNA reads as TGTGCCAGCAGCTTAGCGCTAAGCACAGATACGCAGTATTTT. Full variable domain (outside the CDR3, taken from reference TRBV7-2 and TRBJ2-3): GAGVSQSPSNKVTEKGKDVELRCDPISGHTALYWYRQSLGQGLEFLIYFQGNSAPDKSGLPSDRFSAERTGGSVSTLTIQRTQQEDSAVYLCASSLALSTDTQYFGPGTRLTVL.

The chain is built from TRBV5-1 and TRBJ2-7, with a weak D call TRBD1 (6 bases). This CDR3 comprises 17 residues. The germline CDR1 and CDR2 sequences are SGHRS and YFSETQ. Deletions cut 1 base from V and 12 bases from J, with 29 bases between. CDR3 loop: CASSLLGTQGYTSSRYF. The DNA of the CDR3 is TGCGCCAGCAGCTTGCTCGGGACACAGGGATATACCAGTTCTCGGTACTTC.

The V and J genes are TRBV5-1 and TRBJ2-3; D not certain. The CDR3 extends over 15 amino acids. The germline gives CDR1 SGHRS, CDR2 YFSETQ. The ends were cut back, 0 bases at V and 6 bases at J, with 14 bases in the middle. This CDR3 is CASSLEVPEEDTQYF. The DNA of the CDR3 is TGCGCCAGCAGCTTGGAGGTGCCCGAGGAGGATACGCAGTATTTT.

The chain joins TRBV28 to TRBJ2-1; D may be TRBD2 (6 bases). Deletions cut 5 bases from V and 9 bases from J, with 14 bases between. Germline V gene data show CDR1 as MDHEN and CDR2 as SYDVKM. This CDR3 is built from 13 residues. CDR3 amino acids: CASSPIPEGEQFF. CDR3 nucleotide sequence: TGTGCCAGCAGTCCTATTCCGGAGGGTGAGCAGTTCTTC.

The genes are TRBV28 and TRBJ2-2; 7 bases are a match to TRBD2. The V gene's germline CDR1 is MDHEN and CDR2 SYDVKM. The V gene end was trimmed by 6 bases and the J gene end by 6 bases; junction bases not matched to a gene: 7. There are 14 residues in the CDR3. Here the CDR3 reads CASRPGLEAGELFF. Written as DNA, the CDR3 is TGTGCCAGCAGACCAGGACTAGAGGCCGGGGAGCTGTTTTTT.

The chain couples TRBV5-4 to TRBJ2-1, with 7 bases fitting TRBD2. The CDR3 runs to 14 residues. Losses at the gene ends were 0 bases for V and 7 bases for J; bases not matched to a gene: 4. The germline gives CDR1 SGHNT, CDR2 YYREEE (reference sequence). The CDR3 region is CASSLVGGENEQFF. Here the CDR3 DNA reads TGTGCCAGCAGCTTGGTGGGAGGGGAAAATGAGCAGTTCTTC.

The rearrangement uses TRBV5-4 and TRBJ2-3; TRBD1 matches at 10 bases. The CDR3 contains 17 residues. Germline values: CDR1 SGHNT, CDR2 YYREEE (reference sequence). V gave up 0 bases and J gave up 5 bases; unmatched junction bases: 9. The CDR3 sequence: CASSLGVGTGVKDTQYF. CDR3 coding DNA: TGTGCCAGCAGCTTGGGGGTAGGGACAGGGGTGAAAGATACGCAGTATTTT.

This chain uses TRBV5-1 with TRBJ2-1; TRBD2 is a possible D gene (6 bases). The germline V gene has CDR1 SGHRS and CDR2 YFSETQ. Between the trimmed V and J ends, which lost 1 base and 0 bases, there was a span of 14 bases. This CDR3 comprises 17 residues. CDR3 nucleotides: TGCGCCAGCAGCTTGACGTTAGGAGCGGGCTCCTACAATGAGCAGTTCTTC. This gives the protein CASSLTLGAGSYNEQFF. Based on the CDR3 plus reference TRBV5-1 and TRBJ2-1, the full variable domain is KAGVTQTPRYLIKTRGQQVTLSCSPISGHRSVSWYQQTPGQGLQFLFEYFSETQRNKGNFPGRFSGRQFSNSRSEMNVSTLELGDSALYLCASSLTLGAGSYNEQFFGPGTRLTVL.

This clone showed up just once. V and J are TRBV19 and TRBJ2-7; 7 positions match TRBD2. Germline lookup yields CDR1 LNHDA and CDR2 SQIVND (reference sequence). The CDR3 is 14 residues long. J gave up 4 bases and V 4 bases, and 7 bases lay outside the gene matches. The CDR3 DNA reads TGTGCCAGTAGTACCCCCCTGGGGGGGTACGAGCAGTACTTC. Translation gives CASSTPLGGYEQYF.

The genes are TRBV14 and TRBJ2-1; 13 bases are shared with TRBD2. Germline V gives CDR1 SGHDN, CDR2 FVKESK. The ends lost 0 bases at V and 10 bases at J; junction bases unmatched: 15. The CDR3 covers 19 residues. The CDR3 DNA sequence: TGTGCCAGCAGCCAAGATATGAGGACTAGCGGGAGAATACAATGGGAGCAGTTCTTC. Translation gives CASSQDMRTSGRIQWEQFF. Looking up the rest from reference TRBV14 and TRBJ2-1 gives the full variable domain: EAGVTQFPSHSVIEKGQTVTLRCDPISGHDNLYWYRRVMGKEIKFLLHFVKESKQDESGMPNNRFLAERTGGTYSTLKVQPAELEDSGVYFCASSQDMRTSGRIQWEQFFGPGTRLTVL.

The chain couples TRBV28 to TRBJ1-2; D gene uncertain. V was shortened by 7 bases and J by 13 bases, with 22 bases between the two germline ends. This CDR3 is 13 amino acids long. Per the germline V gene, CDR1 is MDHEN and CDR2 is SYDVKM. CDR3 DNA sequence: TGTGCCAGCATAAAATTGAATGGGATAGGAGGCACCTTC. Residues: CASIKLNGIGGTF.

This clone was picked up a small number of times. This chain uses TRBV6-1 with TRBJ2-7; D may be TRBD2 (7 bases). Germline values: CDR1 MNHNS, CDR2 SASEGT. This CDR3 comprises 16 residues. The V gene lost 1 base and the J gene lost 4 bases, with 17 bases spanning the gap. CDR3 sequence: CASSEGGGSIGYEQYF. The CDR3 nucleotides read TGTGCCAGCAGTGAAGGGGGGGGCAGCATCGGATACGAGCAGTACTTC.

This sequence joins TRBV5-4 and TRBJ2-5; tentative D call: TRBD1 (6 bases). Between the trimmed V and J ends, which lost 4 bases and 3 bases, there was a span of 10 bases. Germline CDR1 SGHNT, CDR2 YYREEE (reference sequence). The CDR3 covers 13 residues. Here the CDR3 reads CASSPGQKETQYF. CDR3 nucleotides: TGTGCCAGCAGCCCAGGACAGAAAGAGACCCAGTACTTC.

The chain employs TRBV29-1 and TRBJ2-1; possible D gene TRBD2, 6 bases. In germline, CDR1 is SQVTM, CDR2 ANQGSEA. The CDR3 contains 16 residues. Trimming pared 7 bases from V and 4 bases from J, leaving 23 bases between. The chain's CDR3 is CSAPGGVVKGYNEQFF. CDR3 nucleotide sequence: TGCAGCGCACCCGGCGGGGTTGTCAAGGGATACAATGAGCAGTTCTTC.

This chain joins TRBV6-5 and TRBJ2-7, with a possible D match to TRBD2 (6 bases). V gave up 3 bases and J gave up 6 bases, with 15 bases separating them. The CDR3 has 14 amino acids. The germline V gene has CDR1 MNHEY and CDR2 SVGAGI. The CDR3 nucleotides are TGTGCCAGCAGTTATTCCCGGGACTCCCTCGAGCAGTACTTC. It yields the protein CASSYSRDSLEQYF.

CDR3: CASSMQRYRGAFHYGYTF. CDR3 nucleotides: TGTGCCAGTAGTATGCAGCGGTACAGGGGAGCATTTCACTATGGCTACACCTTC. The chain joins TRBV19 to TRBJ1-2; 7 nucleotides match TRBD1. The CDR3 covers 18 residues. CDR1 is LNHDA, CDR2 SQIVND, per germline (reference sequence). The ends lost 3 bases at V and 3 bases at J; junction bases unmatched: 16.

This chain uses TRBV7-6 with TRBJ1-3; D gene ambiguous. The CDR3 is made up of 17 amino acids. V lost 4 bases, J lost 0 bases, and 16 bases lay in between. The germline CDR1 and CDR2 sequences are SGHVS and FNYEAQ. CDR3 protein: CASSSAGGSTSGNTIYF. The CDR3, as DNA: TGTGCCAGCAGCTCAGCGGGAGGATCCACCTCTGGAAACACCATATATTTT.

This chain uses TRBV27 with TRBJ1-2; D gene unclear. The CDR3 is 13 residues long. Per germline, CDR1 MNHEY and CDR2 SMNVEV (reference sequence). Trimming pared 1 base from V and 6 bases from J, leaving 9 bases between. The CDR3 region is CASSLWTGNGYTF. The CDR3 DNA sequence: TGTGCCAGCAGTTTATGGACCGGGAATGGCTACACCTTC.

This chain links TRBV28 with TRBJ1-5, with D unresolved. CDR3 length equals 14 residues. With 8 bases removed from V and 0 bases from J, the gap between germline ends came to 11 bases. The germline V gene encodes CDR1 MDHEN and CDR2 SYDVKM. The CDR3 region is CASSNRVSNQPQHF. CDR3 in DNA: TGTGCCAGCTCTAATCGGGTTAGCAATCAGCCCCAGCATTTT.

The chain has TRBV5-1 and TRBJ2-3; D perhaps matches TRBD2 (5 bases). Per the germline V gene, CDR1 is SGHRS and CDR2 is YFSETQ. This CDR3 is 14 amino acids long. V lost 3 bases, J lost 6 bases, and 14 bases lay in between. CDR3: CASSSGGPRDTQYF. The CDR3 coding sequence is TGCGCCAGCAGCTCCGGAGGCCCCAGGGATACGCAGTATTTT. Drawing the rest from reference TRBV5-1 and TRBJ2-3, the complete variable domain is KAGVTQTPRYLIKTRGQQVTLSCSPISGHRSVSWYQQTPGQGLQFLFEYFSETQRNKGNFPGRFSGRQFSNSRSEMNVSTLELGDSALYLCASSSGGPRDTQYFGPGTRLTVL.

The chain combines TRBV7-9 with TRBJ1-1; TRBD1 matches at 12 bases. Losses at the gene ends were 5 bases for V and 11 bases for J; bases not matched to a gene: 18. CDR3 length: 17 residues. Germline V lookup: CDR1 SEHNR, CDR2 FQNEAQ (reference sequence). The CDR3 sequence is CASSPRPGTGGATVAFF. CDR3 bases: TGTGCCAGCAGCCCCCGTCCCGGGACAGGGGGCGCGACGGTCGCTTTCTTT.